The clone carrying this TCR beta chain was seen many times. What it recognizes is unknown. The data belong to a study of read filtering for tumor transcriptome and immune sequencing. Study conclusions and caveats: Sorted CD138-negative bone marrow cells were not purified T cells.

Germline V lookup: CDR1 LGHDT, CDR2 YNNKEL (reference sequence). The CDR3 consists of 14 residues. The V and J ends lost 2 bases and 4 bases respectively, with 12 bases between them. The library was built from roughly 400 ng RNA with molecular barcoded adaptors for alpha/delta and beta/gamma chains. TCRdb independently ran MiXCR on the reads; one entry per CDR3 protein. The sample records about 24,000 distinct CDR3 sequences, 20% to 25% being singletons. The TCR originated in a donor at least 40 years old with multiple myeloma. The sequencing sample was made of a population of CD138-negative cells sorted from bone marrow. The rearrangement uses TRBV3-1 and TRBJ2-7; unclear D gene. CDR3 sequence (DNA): TGTGCCAGCAGCCAACCCTTCAATCGGTACGAGCAGTACTTC. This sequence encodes CASSQPFNRYEQYF.